Presented here are 27 T cell receptor beta chains from one specimen sequenced in a study of post-analysis software for immune sequencing data. Overall study findings and caveats: Patients had higher frequencies than controls of a few TRBV segments, including TRBV5-6, TRBV5-1 and TRBV20-1.

Each TCR beta cDNA library carried unique molecular identifiers. A single record per CDR3 protein comes from TCRdb applying MiXCR to the PCR reads. The sample has almost 700,000 distinct CDR3 sequences; 59% are singletons. Their target antigens are unknown. The sequencing input was blood. Receptors were obtained from a girl between 2 and 10 years old with multiple sclerosis.

The sample holds a few counts of this clonotype. This chain joins TRBV5-1 and TRBJ2-5; tentatively, D is TRBD1 (5 bases). The CDR3 extends over 13 amino acids. CDR1 is SGHRS and CDR2 is YFSETQ in the germline V gene. Deletions cut 4 bases from V and 5 bases from J, with 12 bases between. This CDR3 is CASSGQGVETQYF. CDR3 DNA sequence: TGCGCCAGCAGCGGTCAGGGTGTGGAGACCCAGTACTTC.

This clonotype was counted only a few times. The rearrangement links TRBV5-1 to TRBJ1-1, with D possibly matching TRBD1 (6 bases). This CDR3 comprises 16 residues. Looked up from germline, CDR1 is SGHRS and CDR2 is YFSETQ. Trimming shortened V by 4 bases and J by 5 bases, and 21 bases separated the two germline ends. The CDR3 DNA reads as TGCGCCAGCAGCCTCCACCCACAGGGCGGAGGAACTGAAGCTTTCTTT. Translation: CASSLHPQGGGTEAFF.

V and J are TRBV7-9 and TRBJ2-1, with 9 bases lining up with TRBD2. The CDR3 loop spans 16 amino acids. Germline V CDR1 and CDR2: SEHNR, FQNEAQ (reference sequence). After removal of 5 bases from V and 9 bases from J, the junction contained 14 bases not matched to a gene. CDR3 nucleotides: TGTGCCAGCAGCCTCCTTAGCGGGAGTTTTCTCAGTGAGCAGTTCTTC. Its translation: CASSLLSGSFLSEQFF.

There are a few counts of this clonotype. The chain joins TRBV7-2 to TRBJ2-1; D gene unclear. The V end lost 0 bases, the J end lost 9 bases, and 9 bases lay between the germline ends. This CDR3 contains 13 residues. Per the germline V gene, CDR1 is SGHTA and CDR2 is FQGNSA. As DNA, the CDR3 is TGTGCCAGCAGCTTAGCGCTGACGGGTGAGCAGTTCTTC. Amino acid sequence: CASSLALTGEQFF.

J is TRBJ1-6 and V is TRBV27; D is unclear. This CDR3 is 15 amino acids long. Trimming stripped 2 bases from V and 10 bases from J, with 15 bases between. The germline V gene encodes CDR1 MNHEY and CDR2 SMNVEV (reference sequence). This CDR3 is CASSLTDGVGSPLHF. Written as DNA, the CDR3 is TGTGCCAGCAGTTTAACCGACGGGGTAGGATCACCCCTCCACTTT.

This chain joins TRBV5-1 and TRBJ2-1; 9 bases align to TRBD2. The V and J ends lost 2 bases and 8 bases, in that order; junction bases with no gene match: 8. The length of the CDR3 is 15 residues. The germline CDR1 and CDR2 sequences are SGHRS and YFSETQ. The CDR3 sequence: CASSLPIAGVHEQFF. The CDR3 DNA sequence: TGCGCCAGCAGCTTACCTATAGCGGGAGTCCATGAGCAGTTCTTC.

The chain combines TRBV7-6 with TRBJ2-5; the D gene could be TRBD1 or TRBD2 (6 bases each). There are 14 residues in the CDR3. The germline CDR1 and CDR2 sequences are SGHVS and FNYEAQ. V was clipped by 0 bases and J by 4 bases, with 9 bases between them. CDR3 residues: CASSLAGGPETQYF. The CDR3 nucleotides read TGTGCCAGCAGCTTAGCGGGGGGCCCAGAGACCCAGTACTTC.

This clonotype was counted between two and nine times. The chain joins TRBV10-3 to TRBJ1-2, with TRBD1 identical over 7 bases. V lost 8 bases and J lost 0; bases outside the gene matches: 6. Germline loops: CDR1 ENHRY, CDR2 SYGVKD. CDR3 length: 14 amino acids. In DNA form, the CDR3 reads TGTGCCATCTTAGGGGACAGTCCTAACTATGGCTACACCTTC. This encodes CAILGDSPNYGYTF.

This clonotype was detected only a few times. This chain links TRBV28 with TRBJ2-7; D is possibly TRBD1 (5 bases). The germline CDR1 and CDR2 sequences are MDHEN and SYDVKM. Trimming removed 2 bases at V and 4 bases at J, with 9 bases between. The CDR3 loop spans 13 amino acids. CDR3 residues: CASSLGREYEQYF. The CDR3 region has the DNA TGTGCCAGCAGTTTAGGCAGGGAATACGAGCAGTACTTC. The whole variable domain, filled in from reference TRBV28 and TRBJ2-7, reads DVKVTQSSRYLVKRTGEKVFLECVQDMDHENMFWYRQDPGLGLRLIYFSYDVKMKEKGDIPEGYSVSREKKERFSLILESASTNQTSMYLCASSLGREYEQYFGPGTRLTVT.

The rearrangement uses TRBV25-1 and TRBJ1-1; D is ambiguous. Trimming pared 4 bases from V and 0 bases from J, leaving 15 bases between. The germline V gene encodes CDR1 MGHDK and CDR2 SYGVNS. The CDR3 extends over 16 amino acids. The CDR3 nucleotides read TGTGCCAGCAGTGCCCCCACGGACGGACTGAACACTGAAGCTTTCTTT. Translating gives CASSAPTDGLNTEAFF. Full variable domain (remainder filled in from reference TRBV25-1 and TRBJ1-1): EADIYQTPRYLVIGTGKKITLECSQTMGHDKMYWYQQDPGMELHLIHYSYGVNSTEKGDLSSESTVSRIRTEHFPLTLESARPSHTSQYLCASSAPTDGLNTEAFFGQGTRLTVV.

The chain is built from TRBV6-5 and TRBJ1-1, with D uncertain. V gave up 0 bases and J gave up 5 bases, with 16 bases separating them. The germline gives CDR1 MNHEY, CDR2 SVGAGI. The CDR3 runs to 16 residues. The CDR3 reads CASSYSSPGRETEAFF. CDR3 nucleotides: TGTGCCAGCAGTTACTCGTCCCCGGGGAGGGAGACTGAAGCTTTCTTT.

The sample holds one count of this clonotype. The chain combines TRBV6-1 with TRBJ1-5; no clear D. Trimming took 0 bases from V and 0 from J, leaving 6 bases between them. CDR3 length: 15 residues. CDR1 is MNHNS and CDR2 is SASEGT in the germline V gene. CDR3 nucleotides: TGTGCCAGCAGTGAAGCCGGGGATAGCAATCAGCCCCAGCATTTT. Encoded protein: CASSEAGDSNQPQHF.

The V gene is TRBV20-1, the J gene TRBJ2-3, with D unresolved. The assigned J gene may be wrong: the sequence end matches TRBJ1-5 better. This CDR3 region has 14 residues. Per germline, CDR1 DFQATT and CDR2 SNEGSKA (reference sequence). The CDR3 spells CSVPRSGESDTQHF. CDR3 bases: TGCAGTGTTCCGCGCAGCGGGGAGTCAGATACGCAGCATTTT.

This clonotype was observed a few times. This sequence joins TRBV6-5 and TRBJ2-7, with D possibly TRBD1 on 6 matching bases. The CDR3 consists of 15 residues. Germline CDR1 MNHEY, CDR2 SVGAGI. V dropped 5 bases and J dropped 7 bases, with 21 bases sitting between them. The CDR3 coding sequence is TGTGCCAGCAGTCCCTCAGGGGTCCTCCCTCCTGAGCAGTACTTC. It yields the protein CASSPSGVLPPEQYF.

This chain uses TRBV7-9 with TRBJ1-1; maybe TRBD1 (5 bases). CDR1 is SEHNR and CDR2 is FQNEAQ in the germline V gene (reference sequence). The CDR3 is 15 amino acids. Trimming left V 5 bases short and J 1 base short, with 14 bases between. CDR3 amino acids: CASSRLGQENTEAFF. CDR3 nucleotide sequence: TGTGCCAGCAGCCGCTTGGGGCAGGAGAACACTGAAGCTTTCTTT.

The chain recombines TRBV5-1 with TRBJ2-3, with TRBD1 as a possible D gene (5 bases). In germline, CDR1 is SGHRS, CDR2 YFSETQ. Trimming stripped 4 bases from V and 3 bases from J, with 15 bases between. The CDR3 sequence is 15 residues long. The CDR3 nucleotides are TGCGCCAGCAGCCCTAGGGCAGGGTATACAGATACGCAGTATTTT. It specifies CASSPRAGYTDTQYF.

The chain has TRBV29-1 and TRBJ1-4, with TRBD1 as a possible D gene (5 bases). Germline loops: CDR1 SQVTM, CDR2 ANQGSEA. V lost 6 bases to trimming and J lost 3 bases, with 17 bases between them. This CDR3 contains 15 residues. The CDR3 coding sequence is TGCAGCGTCCGAAGGGGAAGAGGGTCTAATGAAAAACTGTTTTTT. Its translation: CSVRRGRGSNEKLFF. The full variable domain, in which reference TRBV29-1 and TRBJ1-4 provide the parts outside the CDR3, is SAVISQKPSRDICQRGTSLTIQCQVDSQVTMMFWYRQQPGQSLTLIATANQGSEATYESGFVIDKFPISRPNLTFSTLTVSNMSPEDSSIYLCSVRRGRGSNEKLFFGSGTQLSVL.

J is TRBJ2-7 and V is TRBV11-2; D is perhaps TRBD2 (5 bases). Per the germline V gene, CDR1 is SGHAT and CDR2 is FQNNGV. The CDR3 length is 13 residues. V lost 4 bases and J lost 5, with 12 bases in between. The CDR3 DNA sequence: TGTGCCAGCAGCTCGACGCCGGGGAACGAGCAGTACTTC. Translated: CASSSTPGNEQYF.

This clonotype was found a few times. J is TRBJ2-7 and V is TRBV5-1; D not resolved. Trimming removed 2 bases at V and 2 bases at J, with 11 bases between. CDR1 SGHRS and CDR2 YFSETQ come from the germline V gene. The CDR3 consists of 14 residues. CDR3 loop: CASSFVSEPYEQYF. CDR3 bases: TGCGCCAGCAGCTTCGTCTCGGAGCCCTACGAGCAGTACTTC.

This clonotype was observed a handful of times. This chain links TRBV15 with TRBJ2-3; 13 nucleotides match TRBD2. Germline CDR1 and CDR2: LNHNV and YYDKDF (reference sequence). J gave up 1 base and V 5 bases, and 6 bases lay outside the gene matches. This CDR3 comprises 17 residues. Here the CDR3 reads CATSATSGGTRTDTQYF. The DNA for the CDR3 is TGTGCCACCAGCGCGACTAGCGGGGGGACCCGCACAGATACGCAGTATTTT.

The chain employs TRBV29-1 and TRBJ2-5; TRBD1 aligns across 11 bases. The J call may be incorrect, as the DNA end agrees better with TRBJ2-7. The CDR3 is 13 residues long. Germline V CDR1 and CDR2: SQVTM, ANQGSEA. CDR3 DNA: TGCAGCGTTGAGAAGGGACAGGGGGACGAGCAGTACTTC. It specifies CSVEKGQGDEQYF.

This clonotype was seen a few times. The junction departs from the called germline gene at one end, perhaps through a read error. The V gene is TRBV7-3, the J gene TRBJ2-7; D is ambiguous. This CDR3 has 14 amino acids. Germline V gives CDR1 SGHTA, CDR2 FQGTGA. The CDR3 coding sequence is TGTGCCAGCAGCTCGGGCCCTACCTCCCACGAGCAGTACTTC. Its protein is CASSSGPTSHEQYF.

The rearrangement links TRBV9 to TRBJ1-3, with 7 bases aligning to TRBD1. Germline CDR1 reads SGDLS; CDR2 reads YYNGEE. The CDR3 runs to 16 residues. V lost 4 bases and J lost 4; bases outside the gene matches: 11. Here the CDR3 reads CASSPSDRASGNTIYF. CDR3 DNA: TGTGCCAGCAGCCCATCAGACAGGGCGTCAGGAAACACCATATATTTT.

The rearrangement links TRBV4-2 to TRBJ2-1; 9 nucleotides line up with TRBD2. This CDR3 is 17 amino acids long. V trimming: 1 base; J trimming: 7 bases; junction bases outside the gene matches: 11. Germline CDR1 and CDR2: LGHNA and YNFKEQ. The CDR3 loop is CASSQVKIGGGGNEQFF. For the CDR3, the DNA is TGTGCCAGCAGCCAAGTGAAGATCGGCGGGGGGGGAAATGAGCAGTTCTTC.

The gene calls are TRBV29-1 and TRBJ2-3, with D tentatively TRBD2 (5 bases). The V end was cut by 7 bases, the J end by 2 bases, with 16 bases between. Germline V gene data show CDR1 as SQVTM and CDR2 as ANQGSEA. CDR3 length equals 14 residues. CDR3 sequence reads: CSAASGKLTDTQYF. CDR3 nucleotides: TGCAGCGCGGCGAGCGGAAAGCTCACAGATACGCAGTATTTT.

In this sample, this clonotype turned up a few times. This chain connects TRBV29-1 to TRBJ1-2; D gene uncertain. In germline, CDR1 is SQVTM, CDR2 ANQGSEA. V lost 4 bases and J lost 6, with 18 bases in between. CDR3 length equals 14 residues. The CDR3 region is CSVGEGPWENGYTF. The CDR3 DNA reads as TGCAGCGTTGGGGAGGGCCCTTGGGAGAATGGCTACACCTTC.

The gene calls are TRBV20-1 and TRBJ2-7; D perhaps matches TRBD2 (6 bases). In germline, CDR1 is DFQATT, CDR2 SNEGSKA (reference sequence). The CDR3 covers 14 residues. The ends were cut back, 0 bases at V and 2 bases at J, with 11 bases in the middle. The CDR3 region is CSARDWRGTYEQYF. The DNA for the CDR3 is TGCAGTGCTAGAGACTGGCGGGGAACCTACGAGCAGTACTTC.